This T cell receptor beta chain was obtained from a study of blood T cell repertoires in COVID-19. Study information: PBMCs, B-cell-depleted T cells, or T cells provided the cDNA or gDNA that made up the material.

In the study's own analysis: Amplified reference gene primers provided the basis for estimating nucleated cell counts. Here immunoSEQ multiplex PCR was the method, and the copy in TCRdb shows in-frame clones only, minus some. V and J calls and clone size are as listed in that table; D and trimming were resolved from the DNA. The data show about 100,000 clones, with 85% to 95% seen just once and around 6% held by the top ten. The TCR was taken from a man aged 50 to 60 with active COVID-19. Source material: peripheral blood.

The CDR3, as DNA: TGTGCCAGCAGCCTATTAGCGGGAGGGCCTGGCGGGGAGCTGTTTTTT. Residues: CASSLLAGGPGGELFF. This chain joins TRBV3-1 (or the pseudogene TRBV3-2) and TRBJ2-2, with 11 bases matching TRBD2. The germline V gene has CDR1 LGHDT and CDR2 YNNKEL (reference sequence). The V segment lost 4 bases and the J segment 7 bases; nucleotides outside the gene matches: 8. The CDR3 length is 16 residues.